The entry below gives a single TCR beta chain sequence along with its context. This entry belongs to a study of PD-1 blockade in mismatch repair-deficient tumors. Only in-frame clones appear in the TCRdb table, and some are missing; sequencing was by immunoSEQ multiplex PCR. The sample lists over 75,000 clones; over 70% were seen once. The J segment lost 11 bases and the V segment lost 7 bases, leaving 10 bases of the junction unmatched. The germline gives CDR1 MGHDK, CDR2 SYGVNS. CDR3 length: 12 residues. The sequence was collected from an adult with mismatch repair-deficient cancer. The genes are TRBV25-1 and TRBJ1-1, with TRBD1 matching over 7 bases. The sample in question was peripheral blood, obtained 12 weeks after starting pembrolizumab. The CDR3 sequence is CASTLGGGGAFF. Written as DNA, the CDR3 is TGTGCCAGCACCCTCGGAGGGGGCGGGGCTTTCTTT.